The rows below give T cell receptor beta chains drawn from one sample of a study of CD8 T cells in Susac syndrome. TCRdb re-called the immunoSEQ multiplex PCR reads with MiXCR, one entry per CDR3 protein. Altogether 160,000 or so distinct CDR3 sequences are present, approximately 94% being singletons, with the ten largest covering 0.2% to 0.25%. The sample was CD8+ T cells from PBMCs. The receptors come from a human donor with multiple sclerosis. Each CDR3 is given without its conserved first and last residue. The D gene is left open where the match is weak. The listing skips clone size in some rows; elsewhere it reads once, few, many or a size class.

d_call: NA
j_call: TRBJ2-5
v_call: TRBV28
clone_size: NA
cdr3_aa: ASSLAVKETQY

d_call: NA
j_call: TRBJ1-1
v_call: TRBV7-3
clone_size: NA
cdr3_aa: ASSSDGNTEAF

d_call: TRBD1
j_call: TRBJ1-2
v_call: TRBV20-1
clone_size: NA
cdr3_aa: SPSDREKDGYT

d_call: NA
j_call: TRBJ1-5
v_call: TRBV20-1
clone_size: NA
cdr3_aa: SARWGRGNQPQH

d_call: TRBD2
j_call: TRBJ2-2
v_call: TRBV28
clone_size: NA
cdr3_aa: ASSLTREGTGELF

d_call: NA
j_call: TRBJ2-6
v_call: TRBV5-1
clone_size: NA
cdr3_aa: ASDVRENSGANVLT

d_call: TRBD1
j_call: TRBJ1-2
v_call: TRBV20-1
clone_size: NA
cdr3_aa: SARDYGTAYGYT

d_call: NA
j_call: TRBJ2-1
v_call: TRBV30
clone_size: NA
cdr3_aa: AWSVLAGDYNEQF

d_call: NA
j_call: TRBJ1-2
v_call: TRBV30
clone_size: NA
cdr3_aa: AWSDTGIGYT

d_call: NA
j_call: TRBJ2-1
v_call: TRBV18
clone_size: once
cdr3_aa: ASSLTRRDKSSYNEQF

d_call: NA
j_call: TRBJ2-7
v_call: TRBV9
clone_size: NA
cdr3_aa: ASSQGIGAYEQY

d_call: NA
j_call: TRBJ1-5
v_call: TRBV7-9
clone_size: NA
cdr3_aa: ASSATEGGNQPQH

d_call: NA
j_call: TRBJ1-5
v_call: TRBV15
clone_size: NA
cdr3_aa: ATSRDENQPQH

d_call: NA
j_call: TRBJ1-1
v_call: TRBV4-1
clone_size: NA
cdr3_aa: ASSQAPGSEAF

d_call: NA
j_call: TRBJ2-7
v_call: TRBV9
clone_size: NA
cdr3_aa: ASSPKAGGYEQY

d_call: NA
j_call: TRBJ1-2
v_call: TRBV30
clone_size: NA
cdr3_aa: AWSVTGNFYGYT

d_call: NA
j_call: TRBJ1-1
v_call: TRBV7-9
clone_size: NA
cdr3_aa: ASSEEWTMNTEAF

d_call: NA
j_call: TRBJ1-2
v_call: TRBV6-1
clone_size: NA
cdr3_aa: ASSGGSGPTNYGYT

d_call: NA
j_call: TRBJ1-2
v_call: TRBV29-1
clone_size: NA
cdr3_aa: SVRSSREDGYT

d_call: TRBD1
j_call: TRBJ2-3
v_call: TRBV10-3
clone_size: NA
cdr3_aa: AISGETGGRDTQY

d_call: NA
j_call: TRBJ2-1
v_call: TRBV9
clone_size: NA
cdr3_aa: ASSTRESEQF

d_call: TRBD1
j_call: TRBJ2-7
v_call: TRBV3-1
clone_size: NA
cdr3_aa: ASSLRDRVTDEQY

d_call: TRBD1
j_call: TRBJ2-7
v_call: TRBV30
clone_size: NA
cdr3_aa: AWSVGRGLDYEQY

d_call: TRBD2
j_call: TRBJ2-7
v_call: TRBV11-2
clone_size: once
cdr3_aa: ASSLGRGGSYEQY

d_call: NA
j_call: TRBJ1-4
v_call: TRBV7-8
clone_size: NA
cdr3_aa: ASSHLGANEKLF

d_call: NA
j_call: TRBJ2-3
v_call: TRBV27
clone_size: once
cdr3_aa: ASSLGVRTPRTDTQY

d_call: TRBD1
j_call: TRBJ1-1
v_call: TRBV20-1
clone_size: NA
cdr3_aa: SAAGTGPYEAF

d_call: NA
j_call: TRBJ2-3
v_call: TRBV5-4
clone_size: once
cdr3_aa: ASSPGIADTQY

d_call: NA
j_call: TRBJ1-2
v_call: TRBV20-1
clone_size: NA
cdr3_aa: SASMYGAKEGYT

d_call: NA
j_call: TRBJ2-3
v_call: TRBV14
clone_size: NA
cdr3_aa: ASSQDVWGYTQY

d_call: NA
j_call: TRBJ2-5
v_call: TRBV29-1
clone_size: once
cdr3_aa: SVGYRVKPDETQY

d_call: NA
j_call: TRBJ1-6
v_call: TRBV2
clone_size: NA
cdr3_aa: ASGHPPLH

d_call: NA
j_call: TRBJ2-6
v_call: TRBV6-2/TRBV6-3
clone_size: NA
cdr3_aa: ASSYFAPGANVLT

d_call: NA
j_call: TRBJ2-7
v_call: TRBV9
clone_size: NA
cdr3_aa: ASSAARHDPGYEQY

d_call: TRBD1
j_call: TRBJ2-7
v_call: TRBV7-9
clone_size: NA
cdr3_aa: ASSSQGQSSSYEQY

d_call: TRBD1
j_call: TRBJ1-2
v_call: TRBV30
clone_size: NA
cdr3_aa: AWSVHEQGVDGYT

d_call: NA
j_call: TRBJ1-1
v_call: TRBV7-9
clone_size: NA
cdr3_aa: ASSPSPEAF

d_call: TRBD2
j_call: TRBJ2-3
v_call: TRBV2
clone_size: NA
cdr3_aa: ASLQLAGSTDTQY

d_call: NA
j_call: TRBJ2-7
v_call: TRBV20-1
clone_size: NA
cdr3_aa: SASLDTQINYEQY

d_call: NA
j_call: TRBJ2-1
v_call: TRBV5-1
clone_size: NA
cdr3_aa: ASWDRRGPPYNEQF

d_call: NA
j_call: TRBJ2-1
v_call: TRBV12-3/TRBV12-4
clone_size: NA
cdr3_aa: ASRPYQGFQF

d_call: TRBD1
j_call: TRBJ1-1
v_call: TRBV6-6
clone_size: NA
cdr3_aa: ASSPRTGNTEAF

d_call: TRBD1
j_call: TRBJ1-6
v_call: TRBV28
clone_size: NA
cdr3_aa: ASSFVDTGGQNSPLH

d_call: TRBD1
j_call: TRBJ1-2
v_call: TRBV5-6
clone_size: NA
cdr3_aa: ASSLGTGVKGYT

d_call: TRBD2
j_call: TRBJ2-1
v_call: TRBV12-3/TRBV12-4
clone_size: NA
cdr3_aa: ATLTSALNEQF

d_call: TRBD1
j_call: TRBJ1-2
v_call: TRBV4-1
clone_size: NA
cdr3_aa: ASSQGGTGTGYGYT

d_call: NA
j_call: TRBJ1-5
v_call: TRBV15
clone_size: NA
cdr3_aa: ATSRDLSSNQPQH

d_call: TRBD2
j_call: TRBJ2-7
v_call: TRBV29-1
clone_size: NA
cdr3_aa: SVEDRGVSYEQY

d_call: NA
j_call: TRBJ2-5
v_call: TRBV27
clone_size: few
cdr3_aa: ASSFRGQETQY

d_call: TRBD1
j_call: TRBJ2-3
v_call: TRBV28
clone_size: once
cdr3_aa: ASSPRDRVRSTQY

d_call: NA
j_call: TRBJ2-2
v_call: TRBV15
clone_size: NA
cdr3_aa: ATSGPPPSGELF

d_call: NA
j_call: TRBJ1-4
v_call: TRBV19
clone_size: NA
cdr3_aa: ASSMGQVGRKLF

d_call: NA
j_call: TRBJ2-2
v_call: TRBV7-2
clone_size: NA
cdr3_aa: ASSFRRPNTGELF